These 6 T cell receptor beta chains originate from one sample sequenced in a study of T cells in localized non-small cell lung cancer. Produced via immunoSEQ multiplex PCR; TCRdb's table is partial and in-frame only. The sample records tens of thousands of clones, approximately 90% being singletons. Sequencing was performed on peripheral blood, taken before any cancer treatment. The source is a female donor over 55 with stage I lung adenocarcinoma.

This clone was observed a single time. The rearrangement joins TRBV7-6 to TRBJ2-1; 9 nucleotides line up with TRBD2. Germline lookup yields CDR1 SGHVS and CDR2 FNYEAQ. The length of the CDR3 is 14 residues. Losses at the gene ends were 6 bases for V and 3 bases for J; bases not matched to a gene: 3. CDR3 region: CASSGTSIYNEQFF. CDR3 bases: TGTGCCAGCAGTGGGACTAGCATCTACAATGAGCAGTTCTTC.

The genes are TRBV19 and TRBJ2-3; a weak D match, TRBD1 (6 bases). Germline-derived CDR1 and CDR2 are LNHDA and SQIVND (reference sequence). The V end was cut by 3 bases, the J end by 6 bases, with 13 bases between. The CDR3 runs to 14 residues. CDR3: CASSMAGTRDTQYF. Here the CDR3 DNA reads TGTGCCAGTAGTATGGCAGGGACAAGGGATACGCAGTATTTT.

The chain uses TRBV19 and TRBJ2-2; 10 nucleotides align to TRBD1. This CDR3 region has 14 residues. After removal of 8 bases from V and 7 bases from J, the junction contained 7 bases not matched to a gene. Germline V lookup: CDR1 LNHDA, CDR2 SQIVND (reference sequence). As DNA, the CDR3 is TGTGCCAGTCGACGACAGGGGGCGGGCGGGGAGCTGTTTTTT. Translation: CASRRQGAGGELFF.

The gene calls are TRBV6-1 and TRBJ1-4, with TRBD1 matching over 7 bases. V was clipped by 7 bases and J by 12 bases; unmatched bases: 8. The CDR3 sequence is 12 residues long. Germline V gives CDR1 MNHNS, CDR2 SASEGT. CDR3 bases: TGTGCCAGCACCATCGGGACAGTCGAACTGTTTTTT. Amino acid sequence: CASTIGTVELFF.

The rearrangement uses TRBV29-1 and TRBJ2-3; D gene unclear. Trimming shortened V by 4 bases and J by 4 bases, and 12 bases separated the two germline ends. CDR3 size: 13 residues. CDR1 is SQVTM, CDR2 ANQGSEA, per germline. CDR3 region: CSVARGSSDTQYF. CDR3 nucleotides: TGCAGCGTTGCCCGTGGAAGCTCAGATACGCAGTATTTT.

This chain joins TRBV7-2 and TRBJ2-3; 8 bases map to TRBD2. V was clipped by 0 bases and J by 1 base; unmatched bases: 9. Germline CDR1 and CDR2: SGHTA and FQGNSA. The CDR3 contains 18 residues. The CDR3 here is CASSLARAGGLGTDTQYF. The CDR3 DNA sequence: TGTGCCAGCAGCTTAGCGAGGGCGGGGGGTCTCGGCACAGATACGCAGTATTTT.